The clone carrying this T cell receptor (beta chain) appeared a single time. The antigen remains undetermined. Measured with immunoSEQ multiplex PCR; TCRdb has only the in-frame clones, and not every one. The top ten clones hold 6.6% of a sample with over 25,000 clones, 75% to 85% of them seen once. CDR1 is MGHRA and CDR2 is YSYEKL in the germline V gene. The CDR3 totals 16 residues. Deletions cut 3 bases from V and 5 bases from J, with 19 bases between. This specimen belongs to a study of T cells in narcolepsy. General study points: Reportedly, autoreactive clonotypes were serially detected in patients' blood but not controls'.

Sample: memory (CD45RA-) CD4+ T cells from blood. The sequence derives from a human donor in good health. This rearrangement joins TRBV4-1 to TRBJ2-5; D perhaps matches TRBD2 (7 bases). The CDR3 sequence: CASSHYYRGAEETQYF. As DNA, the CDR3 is TGCGCCAGCAGCCATTACTATCGGGGGGCGGAGGAGACCCAGTACTTC.